One T cell receptor beta chain is described in this entry. The antigen is not known. The data belong to a study of shared clonotypes between healthy human individuals. In the study overall: The people who gave samples were two women and a few men aged 18 to 49. Study-wide results and caveats: Non-shared clonotypes had lower generation probabilities than those shared by all four donors. The sole specimen, blood, was sampled, and tissue repertoires likely differ.

V was clipped by 7 bases and J by 2 bases, with 15 bases between them. The CDR3 has 14 amino acids. Germline CDR1 reads MDHEN; CDR2 reads SYDVKM. It was across several immunoSEQ plates that each subset's genomic DNA was evenly split. TCRdb keeps only in-frame clones here, not all; method: immunoSEQ multiplex PCR. The sample holds approximately 1.5 million clones; approximately 98.5% are singletons and the top ten take roughly 0.35%. The chain combines TRBV28 with TRBJ2-7; tentative D call: TRBD1 (5 bases). The material sequenced was naive CD4+ T cells sorted from blood. The subset was: CD45RA+ positively selected. This receptor was identified in a man aged 30-40 years in good health. The CDR3: CASIKQGLPYEQYF. The CDR3 region has the DNA TGTGCCAGCATCAAGCAGGGCCTCCCCTACGAGCAGTACTTC. Complete variable domain (other parts from reference TRBV28 and TRBJ2-7): DVKVTQSSRYLVKRTGEKVFLECVQDMDHENMFWYRQDPGLGLRLIYFSYDVKMKEKGDIPEGYSVSREKKERFSLILESASTNQTSMYLCASIKQGLPYEQYFGPGTRLTVT.